This TCR beta chain comes out of a study of metastatic and nonmetastatic thyroid tumors. Study findings and constraints: Compared with benign nodules, malignant thyroid tumors were reported to have significantly higher TCR beta diversity in both blood and tumor.

Trimming shortened V by 1 base and J by 3 bases, and 13 bases separated the two germline ends. CDR3 length: 15 amino acids. Per germline, CDR1 SGHTA and CDR2 FQGNSA. TCRdb used MiXCR to call clones anew from the PCR reads. Of around 35,000 clones detected, about a sixth appear once; the ten largest clones hold nearly 3.5%. Sample share makes this clone medium-sized. Its antigen is unknown. Each patient went into thyroid surgery without having received any treatment. The TCR sequence derives from a female donor with papillary thyroid cancer or a benign thyroid nodule (not recorded which). Some clones in this sample may be carry-over from other donors' samples. This chain joins TRBV7-2 and TRBJ2-7, with TRBD1 as a possible D gene (6 bases). Sequencing was performed on blood. CDR3 amino acids: CASSLGPTGNYEQYF. Here the CDR3 DNA reads TGTGCCAGCAGCTTAGGGCCAACAGGGAACTACGAGCAGTACTTC.